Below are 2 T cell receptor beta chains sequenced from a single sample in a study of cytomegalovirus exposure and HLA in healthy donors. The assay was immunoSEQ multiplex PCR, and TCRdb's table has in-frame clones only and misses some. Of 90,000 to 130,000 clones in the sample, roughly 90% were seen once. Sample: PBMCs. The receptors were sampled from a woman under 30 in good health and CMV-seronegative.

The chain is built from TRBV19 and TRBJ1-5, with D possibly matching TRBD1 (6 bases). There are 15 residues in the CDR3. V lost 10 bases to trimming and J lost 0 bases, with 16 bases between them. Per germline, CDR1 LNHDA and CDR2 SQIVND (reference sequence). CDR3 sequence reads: CATLDSPYSNQPQHF. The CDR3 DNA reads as TGTGCCACACTGGACAGCCCCTATAGCAATCAGCCCCAGCATTTT. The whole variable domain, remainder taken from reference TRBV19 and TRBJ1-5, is DGGITQSPKYLFRKEGQNVTLSCEQNLNHDAMYWYRQDPGQGLRLIYYSQIVNDFQKGDIAEGYSVSREKKESFPLTVTSAQKNPTAFYLCATLDSPYSNQPQHFGDGTRLSIL.

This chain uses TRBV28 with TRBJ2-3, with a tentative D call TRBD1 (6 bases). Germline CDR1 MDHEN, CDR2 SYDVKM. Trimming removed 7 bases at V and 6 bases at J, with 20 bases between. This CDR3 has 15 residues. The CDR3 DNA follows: TGTGCCAGCACCCCAGGGGTCGGCAGGGCGGATACGCAGTATTTT. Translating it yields CASTPGVGRADTQYF.